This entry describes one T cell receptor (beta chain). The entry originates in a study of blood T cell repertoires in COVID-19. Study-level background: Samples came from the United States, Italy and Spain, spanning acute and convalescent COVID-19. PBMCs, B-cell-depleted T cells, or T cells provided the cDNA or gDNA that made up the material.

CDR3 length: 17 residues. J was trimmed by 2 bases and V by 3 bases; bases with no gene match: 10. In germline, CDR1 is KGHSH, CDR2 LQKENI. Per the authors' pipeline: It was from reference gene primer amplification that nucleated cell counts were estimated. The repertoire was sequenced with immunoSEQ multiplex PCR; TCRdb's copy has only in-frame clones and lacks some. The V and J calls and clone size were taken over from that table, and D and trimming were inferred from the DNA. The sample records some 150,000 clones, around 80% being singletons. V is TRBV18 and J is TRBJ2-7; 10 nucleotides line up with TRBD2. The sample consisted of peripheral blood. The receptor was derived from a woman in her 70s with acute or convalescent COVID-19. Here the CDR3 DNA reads TGTGCCAGCTCACCTCAAGCTCGGACTAGCGGTACCTACGAGCAGTACTTC. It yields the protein CASSPQARTSGTYEQYF.